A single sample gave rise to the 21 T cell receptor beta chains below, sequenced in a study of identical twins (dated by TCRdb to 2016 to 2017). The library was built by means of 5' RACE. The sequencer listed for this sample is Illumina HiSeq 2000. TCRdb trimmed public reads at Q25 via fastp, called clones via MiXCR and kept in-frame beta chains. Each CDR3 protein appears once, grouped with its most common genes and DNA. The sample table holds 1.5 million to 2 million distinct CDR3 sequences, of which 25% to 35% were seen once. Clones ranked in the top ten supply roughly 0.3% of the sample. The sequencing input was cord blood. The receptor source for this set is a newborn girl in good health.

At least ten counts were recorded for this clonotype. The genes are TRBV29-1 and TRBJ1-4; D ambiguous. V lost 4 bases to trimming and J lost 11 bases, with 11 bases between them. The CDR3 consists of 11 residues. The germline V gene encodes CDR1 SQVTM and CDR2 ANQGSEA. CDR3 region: CSVAVLRKLFF. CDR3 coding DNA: TGCAGCGTTGCCGTCCTACGGAAACTGTTTTTT.

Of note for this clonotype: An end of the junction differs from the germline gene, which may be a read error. In DNA form, the CDR3 reads TGTGCCAGCAACTTAGGCCCGGGAGGGGTCGATGAGCAGTTCTTC. Its protein product is CASNLGPGGVDEQFF. The J gene is TRBJ2-1, the V gene TRBV11-2; TRBD2 agrees at 8 bases. Germline V gives CDR1 SGHAT, CDR2 FQNNGV. This CDR3 spans 15 amino acids.

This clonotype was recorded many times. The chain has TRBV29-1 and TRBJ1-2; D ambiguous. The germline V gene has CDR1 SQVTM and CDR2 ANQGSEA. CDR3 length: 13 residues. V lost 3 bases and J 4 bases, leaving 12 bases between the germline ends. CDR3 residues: CSVERLEPYGYTF. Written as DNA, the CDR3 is TGCAGCGTTGAGCGGCTAGAACCCTATGGCTACACCTTC.

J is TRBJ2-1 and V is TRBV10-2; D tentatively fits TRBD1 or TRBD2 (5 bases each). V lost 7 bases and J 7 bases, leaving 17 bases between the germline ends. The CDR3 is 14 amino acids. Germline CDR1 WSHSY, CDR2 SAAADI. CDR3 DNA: TGCGCCAGCACCGGGACGAGACGAGCTAATGAGCAGTTCTTC. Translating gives CASTGTRRANEQFF.

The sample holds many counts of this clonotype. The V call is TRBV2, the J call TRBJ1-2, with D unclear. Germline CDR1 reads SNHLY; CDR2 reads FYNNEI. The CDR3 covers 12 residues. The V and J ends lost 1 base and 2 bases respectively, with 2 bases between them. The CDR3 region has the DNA TGTGCCAGCAGTGAAGGGAACTATGGCTACACCTTC. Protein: CASSEGNYGYTF.

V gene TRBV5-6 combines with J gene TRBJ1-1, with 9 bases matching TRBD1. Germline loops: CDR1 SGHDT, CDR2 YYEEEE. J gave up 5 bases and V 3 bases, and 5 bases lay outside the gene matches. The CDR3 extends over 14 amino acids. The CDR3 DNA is TGTGCCAGCAGCTGGGGACAGGGAGTGACTGAAGCTTTCTTT. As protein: CASSWGQGVTEAFF.

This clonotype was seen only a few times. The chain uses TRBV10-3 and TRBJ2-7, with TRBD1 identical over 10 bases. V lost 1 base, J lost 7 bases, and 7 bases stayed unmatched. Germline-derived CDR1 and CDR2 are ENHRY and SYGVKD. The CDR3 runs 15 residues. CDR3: CAISEWTGGYNEQYF. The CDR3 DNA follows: TGTGCCATCAGTGAGTGGACAGGGGGGTACAATGAGCAGTACTTC.

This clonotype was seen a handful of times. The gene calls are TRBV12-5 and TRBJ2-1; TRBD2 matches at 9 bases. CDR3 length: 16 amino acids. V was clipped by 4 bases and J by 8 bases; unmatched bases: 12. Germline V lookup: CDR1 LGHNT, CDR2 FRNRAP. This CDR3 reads CASGSGSAGGRDEQFF. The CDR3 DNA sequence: TGTGCTAGTGGTTCCGGTAGTGCGGGAGGGCGTGATGAGCAGTTCTTC.

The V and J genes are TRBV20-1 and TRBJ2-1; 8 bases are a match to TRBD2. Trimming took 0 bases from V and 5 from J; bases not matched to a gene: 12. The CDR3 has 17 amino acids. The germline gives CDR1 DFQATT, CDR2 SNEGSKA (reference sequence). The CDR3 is CSARDRRRVAGHNEQFF. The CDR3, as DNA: TGCAGTGCTAGAGATCGGAGGAGAGTAGCGGGACACAATGAGCAGTTCTTC.

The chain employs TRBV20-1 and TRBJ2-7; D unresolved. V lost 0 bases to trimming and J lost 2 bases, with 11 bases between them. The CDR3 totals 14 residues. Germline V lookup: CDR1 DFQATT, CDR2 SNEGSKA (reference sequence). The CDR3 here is CSARERAPPYEQYF. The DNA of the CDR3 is TGCAGTGCTAGAGAGAGAGCTCCCCCCTACGAGCAGTACTTC.

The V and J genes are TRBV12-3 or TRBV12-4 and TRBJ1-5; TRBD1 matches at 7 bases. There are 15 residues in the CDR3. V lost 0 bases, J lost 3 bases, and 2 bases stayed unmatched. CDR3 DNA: TGTGCCAGCAGTTTAGCGGGACAGCACAATCAGCCCCAGCATTTT. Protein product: CASSLAGQHNQPQHF.

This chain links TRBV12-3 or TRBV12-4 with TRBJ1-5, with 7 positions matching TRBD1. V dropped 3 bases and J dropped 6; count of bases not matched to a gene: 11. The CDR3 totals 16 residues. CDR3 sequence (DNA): TGTGCCAGCAGTTTGGGGAACAGGGGCAGGAGTCAGCCCCAGCATTTT. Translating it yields CASSLGNRGRSQPQHF.

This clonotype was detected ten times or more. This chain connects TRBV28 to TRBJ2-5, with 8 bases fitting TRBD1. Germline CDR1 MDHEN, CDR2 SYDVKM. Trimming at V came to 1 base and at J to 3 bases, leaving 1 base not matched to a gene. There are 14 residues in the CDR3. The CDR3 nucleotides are TGTGCCAGCAGTTTATCGGACAGGGAAGAGACCCAGTACTTC. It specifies CASSLSDREETQYF.

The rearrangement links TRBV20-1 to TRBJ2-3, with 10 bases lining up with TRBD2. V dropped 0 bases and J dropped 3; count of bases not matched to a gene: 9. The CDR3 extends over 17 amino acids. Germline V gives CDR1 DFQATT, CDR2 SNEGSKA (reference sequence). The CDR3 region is CSARDMERGGRTDTQYF. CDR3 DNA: TGCAGTGCTAGAGATATGGAGCGGGGGGGCAGAACAGATACGCAGTATTTT.

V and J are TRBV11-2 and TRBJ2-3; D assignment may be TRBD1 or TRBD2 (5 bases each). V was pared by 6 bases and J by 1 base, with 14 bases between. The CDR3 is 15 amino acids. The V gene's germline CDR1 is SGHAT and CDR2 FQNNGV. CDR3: CASSMRGLRTDTQYF. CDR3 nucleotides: TGTGCCAGCAGTATGAGGGGCCTACGCACAGATACGCAGTATTTT.

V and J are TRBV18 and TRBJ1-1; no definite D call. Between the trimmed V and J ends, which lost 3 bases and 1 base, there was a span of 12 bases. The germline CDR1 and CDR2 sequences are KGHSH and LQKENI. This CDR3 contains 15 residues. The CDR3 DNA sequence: TGTGCCAGCTCACCCGCGGAGAGAGGGAACACTGAAGCTTTCTTT. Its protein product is CASSPAERGNTEAFF.

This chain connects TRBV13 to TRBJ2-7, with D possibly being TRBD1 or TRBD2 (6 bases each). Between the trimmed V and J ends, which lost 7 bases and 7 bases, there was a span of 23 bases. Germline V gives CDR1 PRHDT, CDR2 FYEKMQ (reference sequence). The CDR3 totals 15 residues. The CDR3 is CASTLGGRRPTEQYF. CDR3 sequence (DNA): TGTGCCAGCACCCTAGGGGGGCGCCGCCCTACGGAGCAGTACTTC.

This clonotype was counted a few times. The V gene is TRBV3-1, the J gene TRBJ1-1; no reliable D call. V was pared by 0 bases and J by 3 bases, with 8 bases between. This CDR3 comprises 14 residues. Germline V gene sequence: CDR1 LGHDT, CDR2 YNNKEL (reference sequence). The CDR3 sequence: CASSQDQADTEAFF. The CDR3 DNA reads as TGTGCCAGCAGCCAAGATCAGGCTGACACTGAAGCTTTCTTT.

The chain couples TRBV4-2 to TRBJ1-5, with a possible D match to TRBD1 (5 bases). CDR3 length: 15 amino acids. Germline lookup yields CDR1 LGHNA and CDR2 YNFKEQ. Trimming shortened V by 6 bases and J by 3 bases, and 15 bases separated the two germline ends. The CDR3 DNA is TGTGCCAGCAGTAATTTCCGGGACCCCAATCAGCCCCAGCATTTT. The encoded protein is CASSNFRDPNQPQHF.

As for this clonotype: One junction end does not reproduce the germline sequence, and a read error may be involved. The CDR3 reads CACSQVSGGARTGELFF. The CDR3 bases are TGTGCCTGCAGCCAAGTTAGCGGGGGGGCTCGAACCGGGGAGCTGTTTTTT. This rearrangement joins TRBV4-2 to TRBJ2-2, with 11 bases identical to TRBD2. The CDR3 totals 17 residues. Germline CDR1 and CDR2: LGHNA and YNFKEQ.

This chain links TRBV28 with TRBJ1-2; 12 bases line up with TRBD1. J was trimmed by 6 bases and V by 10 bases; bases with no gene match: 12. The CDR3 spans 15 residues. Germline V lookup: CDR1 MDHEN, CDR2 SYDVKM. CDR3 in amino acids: CAISSGTGGGDGYTF. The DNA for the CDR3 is TGTGCCATCTCCTCCGGGACAGGGGGCGGGGATGGCTACACCTTC.